The clone carrying this TCR beta chain was counted once. The antigen is undetermined. Libraries were prepared by immunoSEQ multiplex PCR; TCRdb keeps only in-frame clonotypes and omits some of them. This sample carries about 77,000 clones, roughly 91% of them seen once, and the ten largest clones take 20% to 25%. The data belong to a study of T cells in localized non-small cell lung cancer. Broader study findings: Of the tissues analyzed, uninvolved adjacent lung showed maximal T cell clonality, greater than tumor.

The length of the CDR3 is 14 residues. V was pared by 0 bases and J by 2 bases, with 8 bases between. Germline V gives CDR1 SGDLS, CDR2 YYNGEE. This sample comprised peripheral blood, obtained before any cancer treatment. This receptor was taken from a woman aged 40-69 years with stage I squamous cell lung carcinoma. The rearrangement links TRBV9 to TRBJ1-2; D unclear. This chain's CDR3 is CASSVEKDNYGYTF. The CDR3 region has the DNA TGTGCCAGCAGCGTAGAGAAGGACAACTATGGCTACACCTTC.